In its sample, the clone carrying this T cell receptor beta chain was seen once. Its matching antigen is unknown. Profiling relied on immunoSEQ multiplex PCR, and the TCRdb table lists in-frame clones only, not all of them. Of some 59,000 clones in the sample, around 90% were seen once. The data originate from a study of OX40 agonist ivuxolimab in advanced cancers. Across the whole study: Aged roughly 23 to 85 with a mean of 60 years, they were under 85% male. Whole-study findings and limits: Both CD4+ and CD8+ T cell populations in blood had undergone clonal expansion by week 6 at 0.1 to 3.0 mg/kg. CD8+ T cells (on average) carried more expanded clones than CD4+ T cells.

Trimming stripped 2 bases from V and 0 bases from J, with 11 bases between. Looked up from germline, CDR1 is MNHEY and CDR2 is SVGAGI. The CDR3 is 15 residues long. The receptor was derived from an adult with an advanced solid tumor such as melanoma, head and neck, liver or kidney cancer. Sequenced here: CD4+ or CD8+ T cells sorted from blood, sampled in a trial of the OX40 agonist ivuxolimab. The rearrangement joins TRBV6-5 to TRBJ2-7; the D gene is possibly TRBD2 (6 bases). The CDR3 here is CASSYGRLSSYEQYF. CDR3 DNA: TGTGCCAGCAGTTACGGGAGGCTCAGCTCCTACGAGCAGTACTTC.